This is a list of T cell receptor beta chains from one sample in a study of cytomegalovirus exposure and HLA in healthy donors. TCRdb keeps only in-frame clones here, not all; method: immunoSEQ multiplex PCR. Found here are under 200,000 clones, around 80% of them singletons; the top ten hold around 8.3%. The sequencing input was PBMCs. These receptors all stem from a woman aged 40 to 50 in good health and CMV-seropositive. Both conserved end residues are part of each CDR3. A D gene is named only where the DNA matches it firmly. Clone size is given for some rows only: seen once, a few or many times, or a class if the clone is expanded.

CDR3aa	CDR3nt	v_gene	abundance	d_gene	j_gene
CASSPQGVLTEAFF	TGTGCCAGCAGCCCACAGGGTGTACTCACTGAAGCTTTCTTT	TRBV25-1	-	-	TRBJ1-1
CASSLSTSGNTGELFF	TGTGCCAGCAGCTTATCCACTAGCGGTAACACCGGGGAGCTGTTTTTT	TRBV7-2	-	TRBD2	TRBJ2-2
CASSLGGVEGQPQHF	TGTGCCAGCAGTTTGGGAGGGGTGGAAGGCCAGCCCCAGCATTTT	TRBV28	few	-	TRBJ1-5
CASSARDISANYGYTF	TGCGCCAGCAGCGCCAGGGACATCTCAGCTAACTATGGCTACACCTTC	TRBV5-1	few	-	TRBJ1-2
CASSLRGRDRGVDGYTF	TGTGCCAGCAGCTTAAGGGGCCGGGACAGGGGAGTTGATGGCTACACCTTC	TRBV11-2	-	TRBD1	TRBJ1-2
CASSTKIQGGAGETQYF	TGTGCCAGCAGCACTAAGATACAAGGGGGCGCCGGGGAGACCCAGTACTTC	TRBV7-2	-	TRBD1	TRBJ2-5
CASSASGSPRYEQYF	TGTGCCAGCAGTGCTAGCGGGAGCCCAAGGTACGAGCAGTACTTC	TRBV7-2	-	TRBD2	TRBJ2-7
CASSPLAGSSTDTQYF	TGTGCCAGCTCGCCACTCGCCGGGAGCAGCACAGATACGCAGTATTTT	TRBV18	-	-	TRBJ2-3
CASSFRRMETDTQYF	TGTGCCAGCAGCTTCCGGAGAATGGAGACAGATACGCAGTATTTT	TRBV13	-	-	TRBJ2-3
CASSPKTGFYNEQFF	TGTGCCAGCAGTCCCAAGACAGGTTTCTACAATGAGCAGTTCTTC	TRBV28	once	-	TRBJ2-1